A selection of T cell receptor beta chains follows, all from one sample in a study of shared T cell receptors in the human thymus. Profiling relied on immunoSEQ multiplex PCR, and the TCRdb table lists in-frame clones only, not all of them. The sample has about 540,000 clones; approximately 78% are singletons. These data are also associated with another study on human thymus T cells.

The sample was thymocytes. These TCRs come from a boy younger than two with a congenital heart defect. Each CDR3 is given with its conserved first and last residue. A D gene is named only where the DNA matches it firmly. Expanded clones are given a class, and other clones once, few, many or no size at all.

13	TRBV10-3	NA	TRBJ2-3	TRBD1	TGTGCCATCCAGGGGGTACCCACAGATACGCAGTATTTT	CAIQGVPTDTQYF
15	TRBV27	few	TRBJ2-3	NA	TGTGCCAGCAGTTGGCTAGCGAATGAAGAGGATACGCAGTATTTT	CASSWLANEEDTQYF
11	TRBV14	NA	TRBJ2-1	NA	TGTGCCAGCAGCCAAGGAGACTCCCCATTCTTC	CASSQGDSPFF
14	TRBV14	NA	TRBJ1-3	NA	TGTGCCAGCAGCCAAGGGGCGAGAGGAAACACCATATATTTT	CASSQGARGNTIYF
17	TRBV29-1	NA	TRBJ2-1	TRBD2	TGCAGCGTTGAAGGCCGGAGCGGGAGGATAAGTAGCAATGAGCAGTTCTTC	CSVEGRSGRISSNEQFF
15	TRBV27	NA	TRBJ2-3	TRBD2	TGTGCCAGCACCCCGAGAGCGGGAGAGGGCGATACGCAGTATTTT	CASTPRAGEGDTQYF
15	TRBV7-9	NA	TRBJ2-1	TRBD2	TGTGCCAGCAGCTTAAACGGGGGGGTGGACAATGAGCAGTTCTTC	CASSLNGGVDNEQFF
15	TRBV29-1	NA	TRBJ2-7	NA	TGCAGCGTTGTGGAGGGTGGAGTCGTGATCTACGAGCAGTACTTC	CSVVEGGVVIYEQYF
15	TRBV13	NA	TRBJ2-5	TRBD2	TGTGCCAGCAGCTTCGCGGGAGCCCCGGGAGAGACCCAGTACTTC	CASSFAGAPGETQYF
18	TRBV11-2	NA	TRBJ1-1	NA	TGTGCCAGCAGCCGGGGGGAGGGGGAGCCATGGGGGAACACTGAAGCTTTCTTT	CASSRGEGEPWGNTEAFF
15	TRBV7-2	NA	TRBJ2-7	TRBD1	TGTGCCAGCAGCTCCGCCGACAGGGGATCTGTCGAGCAGTACTTC	CASSSADRGSVEQYF
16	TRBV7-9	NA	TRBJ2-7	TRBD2	TGTGCCAGCAGTTTGACGACTAGCGGGCCTCCCTACGAGCAGTACTTC	CASSLTTSGPPYEQYF
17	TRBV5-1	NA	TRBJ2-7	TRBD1	TGCGCCAGCAGCTTGCTGGGGCATCCGGGACAGGGGTACGAGCAGTACTTC	CASSLLGHPGQGYEQYF
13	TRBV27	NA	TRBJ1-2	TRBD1	TGTGCCACCTCGGACAGGGCAAACTATGGCTACACCTTC	CATSDRANYGYTF
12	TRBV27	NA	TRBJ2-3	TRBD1	TGTGCCAGCTGGGACAGTACAGATACGCAGTATTTT	CASWDSTDTQYF
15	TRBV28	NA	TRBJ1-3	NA	TGTGCCAGCAGTCTCCGACACAGCTCTGGAAACACCATATATTTT	CASSLRHSSGNTIYF
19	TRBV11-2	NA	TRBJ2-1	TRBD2	TGTGCCAGCAGCTCGGAGGGACTAGCGGGAGGACCGACGATGAATGAGCAGTTCTTC	CASSSEGLAGGPTMNEQFF
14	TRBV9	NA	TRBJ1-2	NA	TGTGCCAGCAGCTCAGAGGGGGGGGTCTATGGCTACACCTTC	CASSSEGGVYGYTF
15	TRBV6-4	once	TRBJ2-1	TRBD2	TGTGCCAGCAGTGACGGGGCGGGAGCTGGAAATGAGCAGTTCTTC	CASSDGAGAGNEQFF
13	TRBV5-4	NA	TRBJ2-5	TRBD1	TGTGCCAGCAGCCCGGACAGGGAAGAGACCCAGTACTTC	CASSPDREETQYF
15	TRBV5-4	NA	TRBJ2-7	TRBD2	TGTGCCAGCAGCTTGGCGCCGGGAGGGGAGTACGAGCAGTACTTC	CASSLAPGGEYEQYF
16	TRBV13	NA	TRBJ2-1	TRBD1	TGTGCCAGCAGCCGACAGGGGCCAGATCCCTACAATGAGCAGTTCTTC	CASSRQGPDPYNEQFF
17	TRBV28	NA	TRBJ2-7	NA	TGTGCCAGCAGTTCCCCTCGAACCACACCTCCGTCCTACGAGCAGTACTTC	CASSSPRTTPPSYEQYF
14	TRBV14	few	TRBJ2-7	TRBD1	TGTGCCAGCAGCCGGGACAGGGGCACCTACGAGCAGTACTTC	CASSRDRGTYEQYF
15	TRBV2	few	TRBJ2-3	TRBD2	TGTGCCAGCAGTGCAGGACTAGCGGGAGGAGATACGCAGTATTTT	CASSAGLAGGDTQYF
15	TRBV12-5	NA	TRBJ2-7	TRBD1	TGTGCTAGTGGTTTGGGTGGACAGGGGTCGTACGAGCAGTACTTC	CASGLGGQGSYEQYF
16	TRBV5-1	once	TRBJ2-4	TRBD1	TGCGCCAGCAGCTTCGGGACAGGCATGGCCAAAAACATTCAGTACTTC	CASSFGTGMAKNIQYF